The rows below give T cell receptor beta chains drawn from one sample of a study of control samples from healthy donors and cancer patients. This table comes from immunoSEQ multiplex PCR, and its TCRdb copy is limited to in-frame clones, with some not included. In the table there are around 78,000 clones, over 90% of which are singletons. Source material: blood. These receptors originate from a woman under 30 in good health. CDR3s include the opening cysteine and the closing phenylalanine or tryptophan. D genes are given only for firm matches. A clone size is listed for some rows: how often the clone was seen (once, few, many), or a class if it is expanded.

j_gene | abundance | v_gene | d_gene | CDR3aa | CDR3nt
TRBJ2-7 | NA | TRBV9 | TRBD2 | CASSALAGGGGEQYF | TGTGCCAGCAGCGCCCTAGCGGGAGGGGGGGGCGAGCAGTACTTC
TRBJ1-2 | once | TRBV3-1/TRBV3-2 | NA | CASSQDYVGGRVCCGYTF | TGTGCCAGCAGCCAAGATTACGTCGGGGGGAGGGTGTGCTGTGGCTACACCTTC
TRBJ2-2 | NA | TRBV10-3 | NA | CAISGQGAGELFF | TGTGCCATCAGTGGGCAGGGCGCCGGGGAGCTGTTTTTT
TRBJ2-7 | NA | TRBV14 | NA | CASSHRWGKAYEQYF | TGTGCCAGCAGCCACCGATGGGGCAAGGCCTACGAGCAGTACTTC
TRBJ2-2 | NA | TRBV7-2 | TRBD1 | CASSFRTGVNTGELFF | TGTGCCAGCAGCTTCAGGACAGGGGTGAACACCGGGGAGCTGTTTTTT
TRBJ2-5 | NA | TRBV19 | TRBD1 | CASSGTGQAQETQYF | TGTGCCAGTAGTGGGACAGGGCAGGCGCAAGAGACCCAGTACTTC
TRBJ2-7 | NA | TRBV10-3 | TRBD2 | CATLAGGSYEQYF | TGTGCCACCCTAGCGGGAGGCTCCTACGAGCAGTACTTC
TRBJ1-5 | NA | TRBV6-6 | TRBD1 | CASSSQGAGQPQHF | TGTGCCAGCAGTTCTCAGGGGGCAGGTCAGCCCCAGCATTTT
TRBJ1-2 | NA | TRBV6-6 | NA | CASGGRFYGYTF | TGTGCCAGCGGCGGACGGTTCTATGGCTACACCTTC
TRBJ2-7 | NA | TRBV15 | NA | CATSRDWRKQYF | TGTGCCACCAGCAGAGATTGGCGCAAGCAGTACTTC
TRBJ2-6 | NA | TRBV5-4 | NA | CASSPGTASGANVLTF | TGTGCCAGCAGCCCTGGAACAGCCTCTGGGGCCAACGTCCTGACTTTC
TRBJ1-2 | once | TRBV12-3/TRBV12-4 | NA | CASSLGFPGYTF | TGTGCCAGCAGTTTAGGGTTCCCGGGCTACACCTTC
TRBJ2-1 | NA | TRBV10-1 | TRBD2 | CASSDGTSGGPSFYNEQFF | TGCGCCAGCAGTGACGGGACTAGCGGGGGGCCCTCTTTCTACAATGAGCAGTTCTTC
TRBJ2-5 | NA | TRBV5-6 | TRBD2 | CASSDGTVVAGDVTQYF | TGTGCCAGCAGCGACGGGACTGTGGTCGCGGGAGACGTGACCCAGTACTTC
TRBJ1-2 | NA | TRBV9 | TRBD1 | CASSRGQGDYGYTF | TGTGCCAGCAGCAGGGGACAGGGAGACTATGGCTACACCTTC
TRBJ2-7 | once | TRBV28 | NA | CASSLVYRTYYNEQYF | TGTGCCAGCAGTTTAGTATACCGAACCTACTACAACGAGCAGTACTTC
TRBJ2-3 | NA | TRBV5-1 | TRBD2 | CASTLSGGMTDTQYF | TGCGCCAGCACTCTGAGCGGGGGGATGACAGATACGCAGTATTTT
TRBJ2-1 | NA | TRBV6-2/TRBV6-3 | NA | CASSYTYGAFF | TGTGCCAGCAGTTACACCTACGGGGCGTTCTTC
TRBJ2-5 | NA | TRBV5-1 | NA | CASSLTADITQYF | TGCGCCAGCAGCTTGACCGCGGATATAACCCAGTACTTC
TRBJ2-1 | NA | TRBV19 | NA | CASSILPTGIGNEQFF | TGTGCCAGTAGTATACTCCCCACAGGGATCGGGAATGAGCAGTTCTTC
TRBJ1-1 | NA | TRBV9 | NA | CASSVGQGSFTEAFF | TGTGCCAGCAGCGTAGGCCAGGGTAGTTTCACTGAAGCTTTCTTT
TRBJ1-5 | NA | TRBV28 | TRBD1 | CASSSRQGNQPQHF | TGTGCCAGCAGTTCCCGACAGGGGAATCAGCCCCAGCATTTT
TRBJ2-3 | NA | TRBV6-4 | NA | CASSDVAGTDTQYF | TGTGCCAGCAGTGACGTAGCCGGCACAGATACGCAGTATTTT
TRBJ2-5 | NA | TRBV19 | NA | CASSTTRQGETQYF | TGTGCCAGTAGTACGACACGGCAGGGAGAGACCCAGTACTTC
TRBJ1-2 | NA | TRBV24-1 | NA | CATSDRTAYGYTF | TGTGCCACCAGTGACCGGACCGCTTATGGCTACACCTTC
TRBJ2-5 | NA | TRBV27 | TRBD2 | CASSLSRLAGGLKPRETQYF | TGTGCCAGCAGTTTATCGAGGCTAGCGGGGGGTTTAAAACCCCGAGAGACCCAGTACTTC
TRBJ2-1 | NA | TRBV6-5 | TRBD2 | CASRSSGAYNEQFF | TGTGCCAGCAGGTCTAGCGGAGCCTACAATGAGCAGTTCTTC
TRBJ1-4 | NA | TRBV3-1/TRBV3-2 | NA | CASSPLWRSTNEKLFF | TGTGCCAGCAGCCCCCTATGGCGGTCAACTAATGAAAAACTGTTTTTT
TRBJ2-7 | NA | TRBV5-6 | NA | CASSLVMASKNYEQYF | TGTGCCAGCAGCTTGGTTATGGCGAGCAAAAATTACGAGCAGTACTTC
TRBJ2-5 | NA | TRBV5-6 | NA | CASNFLDQETQYF | TGTGCCAGCAACTTCCTCGACCAAGAGACCCAGTACTTC
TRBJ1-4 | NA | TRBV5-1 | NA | CASSLVGTLNEKLFF | TGCGCCAGCAGCTTGGTGGGGACCCTTAATGAAAAACTGTTTTTT
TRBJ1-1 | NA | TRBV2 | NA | CASSEERLGATEAFF | TGTGCCAGCAGTGAAGAGCGATTGGGGGCCACTGAAGCTTTCTTT
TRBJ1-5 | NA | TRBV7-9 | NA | CASSAGRGQPQHF | TGTGCCAGCAGCGCAGGCAGGGGTCAGCCCCAGCATTTT
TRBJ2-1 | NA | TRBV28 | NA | CASSPPRSNEQFF | TGTGCCAGCAGTCCCCCCCGGAGCAATGAGCAGTTCTTC
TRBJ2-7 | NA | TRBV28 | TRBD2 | CASRGTSGSYEQYF | TGTGCCAGCAGGGGGACTAGCGGCTCCTACGAGCAGTACTTC
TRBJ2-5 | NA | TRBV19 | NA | CATKQQGGQETQYF | TGTGCCACAAAACAACAGGGAGGCCAAGAGACCCAGTACTTC
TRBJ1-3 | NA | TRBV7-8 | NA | CASRSVSGNTIYF | TGTGCCAGCAGGTCTGTCTCTGGAAACACCATATATTTT
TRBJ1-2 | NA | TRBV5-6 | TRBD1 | CASSRGTGELFYGYTF | TGTGCCAGCAGTCGTGGGACAGGGGAGCTTTTCTATGGCTACACCTTC
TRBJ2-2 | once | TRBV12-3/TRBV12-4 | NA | CASSLGDWELFF | TGTGCCAGCAGTTTGGGGGACTGGGAGCTGTTTTTT
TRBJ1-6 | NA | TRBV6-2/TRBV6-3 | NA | CASSVGSGPYSPLHF | TGTGCCAGCAGCGTCGGGTCCGGTCCCTACTCACCCCTCCACTTT
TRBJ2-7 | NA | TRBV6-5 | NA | CASSTDITTREQYF | TGTGCCAGCAGTACGGACATCACTACCAGGGAGCAGTACTTC
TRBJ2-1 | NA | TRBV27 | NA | CASSSLDIPYNEQFF | TGTGCCAGCAGTTCTTTGGACATACCCTACAATGAGCAGTTCTTC
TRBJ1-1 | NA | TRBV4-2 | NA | CASSQDGKAFF | TGTGCCAGCAGCCAAGATGGAAAAGCTTTCTTT
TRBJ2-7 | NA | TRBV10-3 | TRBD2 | CATRTSGRYEQYF | TGTGCCACCCGGACTAGCGGGCGTTACGAGCAGTACTTC
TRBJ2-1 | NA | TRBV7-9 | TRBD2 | CASSARLAGANNEQFF | TGTGCCAGCAGCGCCCGACTAGCGGGAGCAAACAATGAGCAGTTCTTC
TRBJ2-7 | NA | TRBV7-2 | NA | CASSPDPGAQQYF | TGTGCCAGCAGTCCGGACCCGGGGGCCCAGCAGTACTTC
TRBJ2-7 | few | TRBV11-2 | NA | CASSLRGSSEQYF | TGTGCCAGCAGCTTACGAGGGAGTAGCGAGCAGTACTTC
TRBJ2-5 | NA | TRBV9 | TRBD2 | CASSGGGRETQYF | TGTGCCAGCAGCGGCGGGGGTCGAGAGACCCAGTACTTC
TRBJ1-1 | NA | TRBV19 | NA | CASSISGAVMNTEAFF | TGTGCCAGTAGTATCTCTGGGGCCGTTATGAACACTGAAGCTTTCTTT
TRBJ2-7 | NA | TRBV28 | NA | CASSWLPYEQYF | TGTGCCAGCAGTTGGCTGCCCTACGAGCAGTACTTC
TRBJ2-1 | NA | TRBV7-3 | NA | CASSLSRNNEQFF | TGTGCCAGCAGCTTATCCAGAAACAATGAGCAGTTCTTC
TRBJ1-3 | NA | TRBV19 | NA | CASSIDGPGMNTIYF | TGTGCCAGTAGTATAGATGGTCCAGGGATGAACACCATATATTTT
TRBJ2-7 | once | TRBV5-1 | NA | CASSLSLDRVHEQYF | TGCGCCAGCAGCTTGTCGTTGGACAGAGTGCACGAGCAGTACTTC
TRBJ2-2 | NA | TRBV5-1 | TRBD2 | CASRRRGGTGELFF | TGCGCCAGCCGACGGCGGGGGGGCACCGGGGAGCTGTTTTTT
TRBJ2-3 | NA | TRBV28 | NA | CAIRGGGTDTQYF | TGTGCCATCCGGGGCGGGGGCACAGATACGCAGTATTTT
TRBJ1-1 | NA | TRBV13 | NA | CAGGGQPTEAFF | TGTGCCGGGGGGGGGCAACCCACTGAAGCTTTCTTT
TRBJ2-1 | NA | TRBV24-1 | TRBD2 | CATSEVAGEGRNEQFF | TGTGCCACCAGTGAAGTAGCGGGAGAGGGTAGGAATGAGCAGTTCTTC
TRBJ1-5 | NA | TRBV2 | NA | CASSGEAGSQPQHF | TGTGCCAGCAGTGGTGAGGCAGGATCACAGCCCCAGCATTTT
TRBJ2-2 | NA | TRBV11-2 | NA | CASSLPYGSTGELFF | TGTGCCAGCAGCTTACCCTACGGGAGCACCGGGGAGCTGTTTTTT
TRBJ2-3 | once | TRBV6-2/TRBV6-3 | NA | CASSPTPPLTDTQYF | TGTGCCAGCAGTCCAACCCCACCCCTCACAGATACGCAGTATTTT